This T cell receptor beta chain stems from a study of T cell responses to AZD1222 COVID-19 vaccine. The method was immunoSEQ multiplex PCR; TCRdb's version includes in-frame clones alone and lacks a portion of them. The sample lists 150,000 or so clones; about nine tenths were seen once. This clone was seen a handful of times. Antigen unknown. Study-wide points: Two AZD1222 administrations were followed by greater Spike-specific TCR breadth and depth. Baseline seropositivity characterized only 5 to 7 AZD1222 recipients. Donors skewed white British and female; clonal diversity was possibly underestimated.

The CDR3 is 14 amino acids. The ends were cut back, 4 bases at V and 2 bases at J, with 9 bases in the middle. Germline values: CDR1 SGDLS, CDR2 YYNGEE. The sequencing used peripheral blood, collected after recovery from COVID-19. The J gene is TRBJ1-4, the V gene TRBV9; D not resolved. The TCR sequence derives from an adult who had recovered from COVID-19. CDR3 loop: CASSRAGTNEKLFF. CDR3 DNA sequence: TGTGCCAGCAGCCGGGCAGGCACTAATGAAAAACTGTTTTTT.